The present T cell receptor (beta chain) was sequenced within a study of long-term antiretroviral therapy in people with HIV. Study-level findings and limits: ART-treated samples gained diversity yet remained below transplant donor controls.

Germline-derived CDR1 and CDR2 are SEHNR and FQNEAQ (reference sequence). V gave up 4 bases and J gave up 0 bases, with 12 bases separating them. The CDR3 sequence is 15 residues long. This clone has only one observation. What it binds is unknown. They ran version v3.0 of the immunoSEQ assay at survey level. The assay was immunoSEQ multiplex PCR, and TCRdb's table has in-frame clones only and misses some. The sample has more than 25,000 clones, 95% to 98% seen once; the top ten hold over 1.5%. Every HIV-positive participant received treatment in the United States. The source of this sequence is a man aged 25 to 40 with HIV. The rearrangement joins TRBV7-9 to TRBJ1-1, with D perhaps TRBD1 (5 bases). The material sequenced was unsorted PBMCs, taken 7.6 years after starting antiretroviral therapy. CDR3 residues: CASSSIDSLNTEAFF. DNA of the CDR3: TGTGCCAGCAGCTCCATTGACAGCTTGAACACTGAAGCTTTCTTT.